A single sample is the source of the 22 T cell receptor beta chains below, sequenced in a study of T cells after yellow fever vaccination. MiXCR was run by TCRdb on the 5' RACE reads, yielding one entry per CDR3 protein. This table has some 340,000 distinct CDR3 sequences, about 10% appearing once. The sequencing used CD4+ T cells sorted from PBMCs, collected 45 days after the yellow fever booster vaccination. Every receptor here comes from a young man who received the YFV17D yellow fever vaccine.

V gene TRBV5-4 combines with J gene TRBJ2-1; 10 bases map to TRBD2. The J segment lost 6 bases and the V segment lost 7 bases, leaving 4 bases of the junction unmatched. Germline assignment: CDR1 SGHNT and CDR2 YYREEE (reference sequence). The CDR3 loop spans 13 amino acids. The DNA for the CDR3 is TGTGCCAGCCGGAGGACTAGCGGCAATGAGCAGTTCTTC. Its protein is CASRRTSGNEQFF.

This clonotype was found a few times. The J gene is TRBJ1-5, the V gene TRBV7-8, with a possible D match to TRBD1 (5 bases). Between the trimmed V and J ends, which lost 3 bases and 4 bases, there was a span of 13 bases. The CDR3 has 15 residues. Germline assignment: CDR1 SGHVS and CDR2 FQNEAQ. The CDR3 protein is CASSFGGWSNQPQHF. CDR3 nucleotide sequence: TGTGCCAGCAGCTTTGGGGGGTGGTCGAATCAGCCCCAGCATTTT.

This clonotype was detected only a few times. The chain combines TRBV18 with TRBJ2-2, with a possible D match to TRBD1 (5 bases). Trimming shortened V by 8 bases and J by 1 base, and 11 bases separated the two germline ends. Germline values: CDR1 KGHSH, CDR2 LQKENI. There are 14 residues in the CDR3. The CDR3: CASPDTGNTGELFF. In DNA, the CDR3 is TGTGCCAGCCCGGACACAGGGAACACCGGGGAGCTGTTTTTT.

This chain connects TRBV5-4 to TRBJ1-1; possible D gene TRBD1, 6 bases. The germline V and J ends were trimmed by 4 bases and 1 base, with 14 bases remaining between them. The CDR3 spans 15 residues. Germline V gene data show CDR1 as SGHNT and CDR2 as YYREEE (reference sequence). CDR3 in amino acids: CASSQELGGNTEAFF. The CDR3 DNA follows: TGTGCCAGCAGCCAAGAGTTAGGGGGGAACACTGAAGCTTTCTTT.

This clonotype has just a few counts. V is TRBV5-4 and J is TRBJ2-3; no clear D gene. The CDR3 covers 16 residues. CDR1 and CDR2 from the germline V gene are SGHNT and YYREEE (reference sequence). Trimming took 2 bases from V and 0 from J, leaving 13 bases between them. As DNA, the CDR3 is TGTGCCAGCAGCTTACAGAAAGCCCCTAGCACAGATACGCAGTATTTT. It codes for CASSLQKAPSTDTQYF.

This clonotype appeared a few times. The rearrangement uses TRBV2 and TRBJ1-1; D unresolved. Germline V CDR1 and CDR2: SNHLY, FYNNEI. V lost 4 bases, J lost 0 bases, and 12 bases lay in between. This CDR3 has 15 amino acids. The chain's CDR3 is CASSVSDYMNTEAFF. Here the CDR3 DNA reads TGTGCCAGCAGTGTTTCTGATTATATGAACACTGAAGCTTTCTTT.

A few counts support this clonotype. The chain employs TRBV20-1 and TRBJ2-7; D is perhaps TRBD2 (7 bases). V was shortened by 6 bases and J by 6 bases, with 18 bases between the two germline ends. The CDR3 runs to 13 residues. The germline gives CDR1 DFQATT, CDR2 SNEGSKA (reference sequence). CDR3 sequence: CSAPDRSGGEQYF. In DNA form, the CDR3 reads TGCAGTGCCCCCGACAGGTCGGGGGGCGAGCAGTACTTC.

This clonotype was counted a few times. The chain carries TRBV7-6 and TRBJ2-1; D is unresolved. V was cut by 5 bases and J by 3 bases, with 14 bases left in between. This CDR3 is built from 15 residues. In germline, CDR1 is SGHVS, CDR2 FNYEAQ. This CDR3 is CASSPGLPLYNEQFF. Written as DNA, the CDR3 is TGTGCCAGCAGCCCTGGGCTCCCCCTCTACAATGAGCAGTTCTTC.

There are many counts of this clonotype. V and J are TRBV20-1 and TRBJ2-7, with D unresolved. The CDR3 is 12 amino acids. Germline V gene data show CDR1 as DFQATT and CDR2 as SNEGSKA (reference sequence). The V gene lost 7 bases and the J gene lost 0 bases, with 10 bases spanning the gap. CDR3 sequence reads: CSVEDLSYEQYF. The CDR3 region has the DNA TGCAGTGTTGAGGATCTCTCCTACGAGCAGTACTTC.

The chain uses TRBV7-2 and TRBJ1-6; perhaps TRBD1 as D (5 bases). V was shortened by 1 base and J by 8 bases, with 12 bases between the two germline ends. The CDR3 is made up of 15 amino acids. CDR1 is SGHTA, CDR2 FQGNSA, per germline. In DNA form, the CDR3 reads TGTGCCAGCAGCTTAGTTCGGGGGGGACATTCACCCCTCCACTTT. Translating it yields CASSLVRGGHSPLHF.

The V gene is TRBV7-3, the J gene TRBJ1-1; 7 bases are shared with TRBD1. This CDR3 is built from 14 residues. Unmatched junction bases numbered 6, after V lost 5 bases and J lost 3 bases. Germline V lookup: CDR1 SGHTA, CDR2 FQGTGA. Here the CDR3 reads CASSGGGAYTEAFF. The CDR3 DNA follows: TGTGCCAGCAGCGGAGGGGGCGCCTACACTGAAGCTTTCTTT.

V gene TRBV4-1 combines with J gene TRBJ2-7, with D unclear. V was cut by 0 bases and J by 1 base, with 10 bases left in between. The germline gives CDR1 MGHRA, CDR2 YSYEKL. The CDR3 extends over 15 amino acids. CDR3 loop: CASSQDIGRSYEQYF. The CDR3 DNA reads TGCGCCAGCAGCCAAGATATTGGCAGATCCTACGAGCAGTACTTC.

This clonotype was seen many times. The chain uses TRBV9 and TRBJ2-7; TRBD2 is a possible D gene (6 bases). CDR3 length: 14 residues. The V gene's germline CDR1 is SGDLS and CDR2 YYNGEE. V was clipped by 0 bases and J by 0 bases, with 7 bases between them. The chain's CDR3 is CASSVVGSSYEQYF. For the CDR3, the DNA is TGTGCCAGCAGCGTAGTCGGGAGCTCCTACGAGCAGTACTTC.

The chain is built from TRBV18 and TRBJ1-6, with 9 positions matching TRBD1. Unmatched junction bases numbered 14, after V lost 4 bases and J lost 10 bases. This CDR3 has 17 amino acids. CDR1 is KGHSH and CDR2 is LQKENI in the germline V gene. CDR3: CASSLTGTGNIGSPLHF. CDR3 sequence (DNA): TGTGCCAGCTCACTCACCGGGACAGGGAATATAGGGTCACCCCTCCACTTT.

With regard to this clonotype: A read error may account for a junction end that differs from germline. The chain employs TRBV7-2 and TRBJ2-1; D call uncertain. This CDR3 is built from 8 residues. Looked up from germline, CDR1 is SGHTA and CDR2 is FQGNSA. CDR3 DNA sequence: TGTGCCAGCAGCTTAGTTCTCTTC. It specifies CASSLVLF.

The rearrangement joins TRBV5-4 to TRBJ1-1; the D gene is possibly TRBD1 (5 bases). CDR3 length equals 12 residues. Germline V gives CDR1 SGHNT, CDR2 YYREEE (reference sequence). V was cut by 7 bases and J by 1 base, with 8 bases left in between. CDR3 nucleotide sequence: TGTGCCAGCGGGGGAGAGAACACTGAAGCTTTCTTT. The encoded protein is CASGGENTEAFF. The complete variable domain, with remaining parts taken from reference TRBV5-4 and TRBJ1-1, reads ETGVTQSPTHLIKTRGQQVTLRCSSQSGHNTVSWYQQALGQGPQFIFQYYREEENGRGNFPPRFSGLQFPNYSSELNVNALELDDSALYLCASGGENTEAFFGQGTRLTVV.

This clonotype was seen more than once but under ten times. The chain combines TRBV29-1 with TRBJ1-1; no firm D call. The CDR3 extends over 14 amino acids. Germline lookup yields CDR1 SQVTM and CDR2 ANQGSEA. V gave up 5 bases and J gave up 2 bases, with 15 bases separating them. The CDR3 spells CSVQHGVGNTEAFF. The CDR3 region has the DNA TGCAGCGTTCAGCATGGGGTTGGCAACACTGAAGCTTTCTTT.

This clonotype was seen a few times. The rearrangement joins TRBV7-3 to TRBJ2-5; tentative D call: TRBD2 (5 bases). This CDR3 is 14 amino acids long. CDR1 is SGHTA, CDR2 FQGTGA, per germline. Trimming shortened V by 0 bases and J by 4 bases, and 9 bases separated the two germline ends. DNA for the CDR3: TGTGCCAGCAGCTTAACCGGGAACGGAGAGACCCAGTACTTC. It translates to CASSLTGNGETQYF.

V is TRBV27 and J is TRBJ1-2; D possibly corresponds to TRBD1 (5 bases). The germline gives CDR1 MNHEY, CDR2 SMNVEV (reference sequence). The CDR3 totals 14 residues. V was clipped by 6 bases and J by 1 base, with 12 bases between them. DNA of the CDR3: TGTGCCAGCAGGGAACTCGGGGGTAACTATGGCTACACCTTC. Translated, it gives CASRELGGNYGYTF.

This clonotype was observed a few times. The chain carries TRBV18 and TRBJ1-1, with TRBD1 as a possible D gene (5 bases). From germline, CDR1 is KGHSH and CDR2 LQKENI. This CDR3 spans 13 amino acids. With 5 bases removed from V and 3 bases from J, the gap between germline ends came to 10 bases. The CDR3 DNA reads as TGTGCCAGCTCAGGGGCCGGGGACACTGAAGCTTTCTTT. Translating it yields CASSGAGDTEAFF. Together with reference TRBV18 and TRBJ1-1, the CDR3 gives the full variable domain: NAGVMQNPRHLVRRRGQEARLRCSPMKGHSHVYWYRQLPEEGLKFMVYLQKENIIDESGMPKERFSAEFPKEGPSILRIQQVVRGDSAAYFCASSGAGDTEAFFGQGTRLTVV.

This chain connects TRBV3-1 to TRBJ2-5; TRBD1 might be the D (6 bases). The V and J ends lost 8 bases and 4 bases respectively, with 14 bases between them. CDR1 and CDR2 (germline): LGHDT, YNNKEL (reference sequence). This CDR3 is built from 13 residues. The DNA for the CDR3 is TGTGCCAGCGGTATACAGGGTGGAGAGACCCAGTACTTC. Translated, it gives CASGIQGGETQYF.

This clonotype was observed a few times. The chain employs TRBV7-2 and TRBJ1-1; D not certain. V lost 7 bases to trimming and J lost 4 bases, with 19 bases between them. The germline V gene encodes CDR1 SGHTA and CDR2 FQGNSA. This CDR3 has 15 amino acids. The CDR3 spells CASTPGVGRTTEAFF. CDR3 in DNA: TGTGCCAGCACCCCAGGTGTAGGGCGGACCACTGAAGCTTTCTTT.